This TCR beta chain was recovered during a study of tumor and adjacent non-tumor tissue in lung cancer. For the study at large: There were 11 to 12 adenocarcinoma, a couple of squamous cell carcinoma and 1 small cell lung cancer cases. Each sample yielded 3.5 million to 4.5 million productive TCRbeta reads on average.

The CDR3 contains 14 residues. CDR1 and CDR2 from the germline V gene are SQVTM and ANQGSEA. RNA was extracted from bulk tissue without any cell sorting. The normal lung tissue was taken more than 3 cm from the tumor edge. As for this clonotype: What it recognizes is unknown. At one of its ends the junction is not consistent with the germline gene, which may arise from a read error.

The study's findings and limits: Tumor TCR diversity, when higher, was linked to shorter survival. Compared with tumor, normal lung showed significantly lower TCR diversity.

A modified ARM-PCR protocol with three rounds of nested PCR amplified TCRbeta. MiXCR, applied by TCRdb to the multiplex PCR reads, yields one record per CDR3 protein. This repertoire shows 75,000 to 80,000 distinct CDR3 sequences, around 80% found once; its top ten account for under 50%. The rearrangement joins TRBV29-1 to TRBJ2-3, with 8 bases that match TRBD2. The source is a man in his 70s with non-small cell lung cancer. The sample consisted of distant non-tumor lung tissue. The CDR3 reads CSVEGSSGGETQYF. Written as DNA, the CDR3 is TGCAGCGTTGAGGGCTCATCCGGGGGGGAAACGCAATATTTT.